These 17 T cell receptor beta chains came from one sample sequenced in a study of spatial heterogeneity in lung cancer. Study-level results: Counts that tracked tumor mutation counts were those of expanded intratumoral alpha and beta TCRs.

This sample's time point: sample taken at primary tumor resection. Their antigens remain unidentified. Using its own MiXCR run on the 5' RACE reads, TCRdb lists one record per CDR3 protein. Seen here are approximately 16,000 distinct CDR3 sequences, nearly 7% observed once, and the top ten hold about 19%. Sequencing used lung tumor tissue, obtained at surgery. The receptors derive from a female donor with early-stage non-small cell lung cancer.

This clonotype was counted between two and nine times. The chain combines TRBV7-8 with TRBJ2-5, with 13 bases aligning to TRBD2. Germline V gives CDR1 SGHVS, CDR2 FQNEAQ. The trim removed 4 bases at V and 1 base at J, leaving 6 bases unmatched. The CDR3 extends over 17 amino acids. The CDR3 DNA reads TGTGCCAGCAGCTCGACCCGACTAGCGGGGGGCCAAGAGACCCAGTACTTC. Amino acid sequence: CASSSTRLAGGQETQYF.

The rearrangement uses TRBV3-1 and TRBJ2-5; 8 bases fit TRBD2. The ends lost 4 bases at V and 1 base at J; junction bases unmatched: 2. From germline, CDR1 is LGHDT and CDR2 YNNKEL (reference sequence). CDR3 length: 14 amino acids. The CDR3 DNA sequence: TGTGCCAGCAGCCCCCGGGGGGGCCAAGAGACCCAGTACTTC. Encoded protein: CASSPRGGQETQYF.

The table lists this clonotype with many counts. The chain links TRBV7-9 to TRBJ1-1, with D unclear. Looked up from germline, CDR1 is SEHNR and CDR2 is FQNEAQ (reference sequence). The CDR3 is 14 residues long. V lost 1 base to trimming and J lost 7 bases, with 13 bases between them. Here the CDR3 DNA reads TGTGCCAGCAGCTTAGTGAGCAGAAGGGTTGAAGCTTTCTTT. Translation gives CASSLVSRRVEAFF.

In regard to this clonotype: With a much larger clone just one base away, this may be a read error. This rearrangement joins TRBV5-1 to TRBJ2-7, with 7 bases lining up with TRBD1. The germline CDR1 and CDR2 sequences are SGHRS and YFSETQ. Losses at the gene ends were 4 bases for V and 8 bases for J; bases not matched to a gene: 12. The CDR3 is 14 residues long. The CDR3 sequence: CASSLRQGTDKQYF. The DNA for the CDR3 is TGCGCCAGCAGCCTACGACAGGGAACGGACAAGCAGTACTTC. Full variable domain (rest looked up from reference TRBV5-1 and TRBJ2-7): KAGVTQTPRYLIKTRGQQVTLSCSPISGHRSVSWYQQTPGQGLQFLFEYFSETQRNKGNFPGRFSGRQFSNSRSEMNVSTLELGDSALYLCASSLRQGTDKQYFGPGTRLTVT.

This clonotype showed up many times. The V call is TRBV7-3, the J call TRBJ2-7, with D unresolved. CDR1 is SGHTA, CDR2 FQGTGA, per germline. The CDR3 contains 13 residues. V was cut by 4 bases and J by 5 bases, with 12 bases left in between. The CDR3 region is CASSSPRRHEQYF. Here the CDR3 DNA reads TGTGCCAGCAGCTCCCCTCGCCGGCACGAGCAGTACTTC.

This clonotype is labeled medium-sized. The rearrangement links TRBV28 to TRBJ2-1, with TRBD2 matching 8 bases. The CDR3 consists of 14 residues. Germline CDR1 is MDHEN and CDR2 is SYDVKM. J lost 6 bases, V lost 8 bases, and 9 bases had no gene match. The CDR3 DNA reads as TGTGCCAGCCTCCCAGCGGGGGCCTTCAATGAGCAGTTCTTC. Its protein product is CASLPAGAFNEQFF.

This clonotype came up many times. This chain connects TRBV5-5 to TRBJ1-2, with D possibly being TRBD1 (5 bases). Deletions cut 0 bases from V and 1 base from J, with 10 bases between. The CDR3 is 15 amino acids. CDR1 is SGHKS and CDR2 is YYEKEE in the germline V gene (reference sequence). CDR3: CASSLEDNFNYGYTF. CDR3 in DNA: TGTGCCAGCAGCTTGGAGGACAACTTTAACTATGGCTACACCTTC.

This clonotype has a handful of counts. The rearrangement uses TRBV5-1 and TRBJ1-1, with 11 bases lining up with TRBD1. Germline CDR1 SGHRS, CDR2 YFSETQ. V lost 3 bases, J lost 6 bases, and 13 bases stayed unmatched. The CDR3 contains 17 residues. The CDR3 loop is CASSSGQGAYGDAEAFF. The CDR3 coding sequence is TGCGCCAGCAGCTCAGGACAGGGGGCATATGGGGACGCTGAAGCTTTCTTT.

The chain combines TRBV5-1 with TRBJ2-2; 8 nucleotides line up with TRBD2. V was pared by 4 bases and J by 7 bases, with 15 bases of the junction left unmatched. Germline assignment: CDR1 SGHRS and CDR2 YFSETQ. This CDR3 is 17 amino acids long. The CDR3 coding sequence is TGCGCCAGCAGCCCCCGTTTGGGCGGGGGGCCCGGCGGGGAGCTGTTTTTT. This encodes CASSPRLGGGPGGELFF.

In its sample, this clonotype was seen many times. The chain employs TRBV10-3 and TRBJ2-2; D uncertain. Between the trimmed V and J ends, which lost 2 bases and 1 base, there was a span of 5 bases. Germline loops: CDR1 ENHRY, CDR2 SYGVKD. The CDR3 is made up of 14 amino acids. The CDR3 region is CAISEGQNTGELFF. The CDR3 nucleotides are TGTGCCATCAGTGAGGGGCAGAACACCGGGGAGCTGTTTTTT.

The sample holds one count of this clonotype. The chain is built from TRBV7-6 and TRBJ2-1; D is undetermined. V shed 4 bases and J shed 6 bases, with 13 bases lying between them. Germline CDR1 reads SGHVS; CDR2 reads FNYEAQ. This CDR3 contains 14 residues. CDR3 nucleotides: TGTGCCAGCAGCTCCCCATCTGGGCGCAATGAGCAGTTCTTC. Its translation is CASSSPSGRNEQFF.

This clonotype was recorded at least ten times. The V and J genes are TRBV28 and TRBJ1-2; TRBD1 is a possible D gene (5 bases). V was clipped by 7 bases and J by 3 bases, with 9 bases between them. Germline V lookup: CDR1 MDHEN, CDR2 SYDVKM. The CDR3 length is 12 residues. As DNA, the CDR3 is TGTGCCAGCAACGGGGGTTACTATGGCTACACCTTC. This translates into CASNGGYYGYTF.

The V and J genes are TRBV20-1 and TRBJ1-2, with D perhaps TRBD1 (5 bases). V lost 5 bases and J lost 5, with 21 bases in between. Germline loops: CDR1 DFQATT, CDR2 SNEGSKA (reference sequence). CDR3 size: 15 residues. CDR3 sequence: CSAGSTVRVKYGYTF. For the CDR3, the DNA is TGCAGTGCTGGTTCGACAGTAAGGGTGAAGTATGGCTACACCTTC.

This clonotype was detected ten times or more. The chain links TRBV5-5 to TRBJ2-1; D is undetermined. Per germline, CDR1 SGHKS and CDR2 YYEKEE (reference sequence). This CDR3 is 16 amino acids long. Between the trimmed V and J ends, which lost 4 bases and 5 bases, there was a span of 19 bases. CDR3 in amino acids: CASSPRTDSFNNEQFF. The CDR3 DNA reads TGTGCCAGCAGCCCGAGGACGGATTCCTTCAACAATGAGCAGTTCTTC.

This clonotype has ten or more counts. The chain carries TRBV6-5 and TRBJ2-3; a possible D gene is TRBD2 (5 bases). V lost 6 bases, J lost 5 bases, and 15 bases lay in between. CDR1 and CDR2 from the germline V gene are MNHEY and SVGAGI. The CDR3 runs 14 residues. CDR3 residues: CASRNGVDRDTQYF. CDR3 bases: TGTGCCAGCAGGAACGGGGTGGATCGAGATACGCAGTATTTT.

This clonotype was detected ten times or more. The rearrangement uses TRBV7-2 and TRBJ1-5; D gene uncertain. The V gene lost 5 bases and the J gene lost 1 base, with 9 bases spanning the gap. CDR1 SGHTA and CDR2 FQGNSA come from the germline V gene. The CDR3 is 14 amino acids. CDR3 DNA: TGTGCCAGCAGCAAGAGAGGGAGCAATCAGCCCCAGCATTTT. Its translation: CASSKRGSNQPQHF.

This clonotype is medium-sized by share. The chain recombines TRBV11-2 with TRBJ1-1; 10 positions match TRBD1. The germline V gene has CDR1 SGHAT and CDR2 FQNNGV. J lost 2 bases, V lost 5 bases, and 11 bases had no gene match. This CDR3 has 17 residues. CDR3 in amino acids: CASSHKDRGLPNTEAFF. Written as DNA, the CDR3 is TGTGCCAGCAGCCATAAAGACAGGGGGCTCCCCAACACTGAAGCTTTCTTT. Supplemented by reference TRBV11-2 and TRBJ1-1, the full variable domain reads EAGVAQSPRYKIIEKRQSVAFWCNPISGHATLYWYQQILGQGPKLLIQFQNNGVVDDSQLPKDRFSAERLKGVDSTLKIQPAKLEDSAVYLCASSHKDRGLPNTEAFFGQGTRLTVV.